The 3 T cell receptor beta chains in this list originate from one sample, sequenced in a study of OX40 agonist ivuxolimab in advanced cancers. The method was immunoSEQ multiplex PCR; TCRdb's version includes in-frame clones alone and lacks a portion of them. The sample lists around 64,000 clones, roughly 80% occurring once. Sequenced here: CD4+ or CD8+ T cells sorted from blood, sampled in a trial of the OX40 agonist ivuxolimab. These receptors were obtained from an adult with an advanced solid tumor such as melanoma, head and neck, liver or kidney cancer.

J is TRBJ1-2 and V is TRBV6-5; a weak D match, TRBD1 (5 bases). V lost 10 bases to trimming and J lost 5 bases, with 17 bases between them. Germline V gene sequence: CDR1 MNHEY, CDR2 SVGAGI. This CDR3 has 13 residues. This CDR3 reads CATSGGGNYGYTF. CDR3 nucleotide sequence: TGTGCCACTTCGGGGGGGGGAAATTATGGCTACACCTTC.

The chain employs TRBV6-1 and TRBJ2-2; D remains unclear. Looked up from germline, CDR1 is MNHNS and CDR2 is SASEGT. Trimming removed 6 bases from V and 2 bases from J, with 4 bases in between. The CDR3 spans 12 residues. As DNA, the CDR3 is TGTGCCAGCAGCTTAAACACCGGGGAGCTGTTTTTT. Protein: CASSLNTGELFF.

The chain carries TRBV19 and TRBJ1-2, with 7 bases matching TRBD1. Germline V gives CDR1 LNHDA, CDR2 SQIVND (reference sequence). The ends lost 3 bases at V and 8 bases at J; junction bases unmatched: 6. This CDR3 region has 13 residues. CDR3 coding DNA: TGTGCCAGTAGTATTGACAGGGATAACGGCTACACCTTC. It encodes CASSIDRDNGYTF. The full variable domain, with the rest looked up from reference TRBV19 and TRBJ1-2, is DGGITQSPKYLFRKEGQNVTLSCEQNLNHDAMYWYRQDPGQGLRLIYYSQIVNDFQKGDIAEGYSVSREKKESFPLTVTSAQKNPTAFYLCASSIDRDNGYTFGSGTRLTVV.